The subject of this entry is one TCR beta chain. This clone was seen a single time. What this receptor recognizes is not known. Base qualities are missing; no much larger clone stands one base away. TCRbeta CDR3 regions were immunosequenced from genomic DNA with the immunoSEQ Assay. Prior to high-throughput sequencing, genomic DNA was amplified by bias-controlled multiplex PCR. The paper's processing steps were these. To quantify the absolute abundance of each unique TCRbeta CDR3 region, the sequences were collapsed and filtered. Clonality was defined as 1 minus Pielou's evenness and was calculated using productive rearrangements only. Clones with significantly greater frequencies in on-treatment versus baseline samples were identified using a previously published method. TCRdb holds this immuneACCESS table with in-frame rearrangements only. Some clones are missing; in checked studies, unresolved V genes explain under half, and the rest has no known cause. V, J and clone size are taken as reported in that table, and D and trimming were inferred from the DNA itself. The sample table shows tens of thousands of clones, and roughly 89% are seen once. 12% of the sample is held by the ten biggest clonotypes.

The data originate from a study of sequential checkpoint blockade in melanoma (dated by TCRdb to the late 2010s). In terms of the full investigation: In a 1:1 randomization, patients received either first-line nivolumab then ipilimumab (arm A) or ipilimumab then nivolumab (arm B). Maintenance nivolumab came after each of the two trial sequences.

The treatment or condition tag for this specimen amounts to: randomized to nivolumab then ipilimumab (arm A) or the reverse (arm B). None of the trial patients had been given prior DNA-damaging chemotherapy. A FACS Aria II flow cytometer was used to sort live CD3+CD8+ cells that were negative for CD19 and CD56 from thawed PBMCs. CheckMate 064, a randomized, open-label phase II trial of sequential checkpoint blockade, was the source of the samples, all of which came from patients with melanoma. Leukapheresis was used to collect peripheral blood mononuclear cells, which were then purified with Ficoll-Paque and frozen in human serum with roughly 10% DMSO. Immediately after sorting, the purity of the sorted blood CD3+CD8+ cells was confirmed to be >98%, and DNA was then extracted. Summary of the overall study and its limitations: The response-prediction model combining TCR metrics and mutation burden needs validation in larger, independent patient cohorts.

The germline V gene supplies CDR1 SGHVS and CDR2 FNYEAQ. Trimming removed 5 bases from V and 2 bases from J; the gene matches leave 4 bases unexplained. The CDR3 runs 15 amino acids, cysteine and phenylalanine included. Kept here is only the CDR3 DNA, which spans 45 bases and is read in frame from base 1. The source was CD8+ T cells sorted from blood (inferred from file names), collected from a patient given nivolumab and ipilimumab in sequence. This sequence was found in a human donor with melanoma. The sequence joins TRBV7-6 to TRBJ2-1; 9 junctional bases match TRBD2. The nucleotide sequence reads as follows: TGTGCCAGCAGCCCGCTAGCGGGACCCTACAATGAGCAGTTCTTC. Its amino acids are CASSPLAGPYNEQFF.